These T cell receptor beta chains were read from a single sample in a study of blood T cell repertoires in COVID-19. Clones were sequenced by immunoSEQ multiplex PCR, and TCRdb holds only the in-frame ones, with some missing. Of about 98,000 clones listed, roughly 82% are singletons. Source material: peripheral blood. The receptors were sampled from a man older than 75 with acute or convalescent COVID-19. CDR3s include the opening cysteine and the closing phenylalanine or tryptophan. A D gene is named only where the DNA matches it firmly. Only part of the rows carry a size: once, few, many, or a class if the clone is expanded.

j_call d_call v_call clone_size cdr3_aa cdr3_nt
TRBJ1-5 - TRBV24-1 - CATRAEDNQPQHF TGTGCCACCAGGGCGGAAGACAATCAGCCCCAGCATTTT
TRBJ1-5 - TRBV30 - CAWSQQGNQPQHF TGTGCCTGGAGTCAGCAGGGCAATCAGCCCCAGCATTTT
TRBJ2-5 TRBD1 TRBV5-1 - CASSSGQGLETQYF TGCGCCAGCAGCTCCGGACAGGGCTTAGAGACCCAGTACTTC
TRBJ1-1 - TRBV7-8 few CASSLQAMNTEAFF TGTGCCAGCAGCTTACAGGCCATGAACACTGAAGCTTTCTTT
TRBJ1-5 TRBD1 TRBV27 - CASSPDRGGQPQHF TGTGCCAGCAGCCCCGACAGGGGGGGTCAGCCCCAGCATTTT
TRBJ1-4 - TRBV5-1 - CASSSDLQGRGEKLFF TGCGCCAGCAGCTCGGACCTACAGGGTAGAGGGGAAAAACTGTTTTTT
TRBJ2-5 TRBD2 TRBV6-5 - CASSLTSGQETQYF TGTGCCAGCAGTTTGACTAGCGGCCAAGAGACCCAGTACTTC
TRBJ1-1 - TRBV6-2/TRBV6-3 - CASSYSRYRAMNTEAFF TGTGCCAGCAGTTACTCGAGGTACAGGGCCATGAACACTGAAGCTTTCTTT
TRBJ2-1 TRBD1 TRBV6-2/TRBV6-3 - CASSYGTAFYNEQFF TGTGCCAGCAGTTACGGGACAGCATTTTACAATGAGCAGTTCTTC
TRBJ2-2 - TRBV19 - CASGLQVVDTGELFF TGTGCCAGTGGGCTCCAGGTAGTAGACACCGGGGAGCTGTTTTTT
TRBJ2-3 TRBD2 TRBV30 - CAWSSTGGLQDTQYF TGTGCCTGGAGTAGTACGGGGGGGCTTCAAGATACGCAGTATTTT
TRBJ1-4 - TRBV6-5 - CASSYYQGMDEKLFF TGTGCCAGCAGTTATTATCAGGGTATGGATGAAAAACTGTTTTTT
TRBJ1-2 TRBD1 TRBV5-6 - CASSWGQGVVGYTF TGTGCCAGCAGCTGGGGACAGGGGGTGGTTGGCTACACCTTC
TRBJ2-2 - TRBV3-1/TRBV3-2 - CASSRSPLGTTGELFF TGTGCCAGCAGCCGCTCCCCCCTTGGCACCACCGGGGAGCTGTTTTTT
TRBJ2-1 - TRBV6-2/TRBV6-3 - CASTPKRQLYNEQFF TGTGCCAGCACCCCCAAGAGGCAGCTTTACAATGAGCAGTTCTTC
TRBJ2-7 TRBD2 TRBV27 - CASSGLAREYEQYF TGTGCCAGCAGCGGACTAGCGAGGGAGTACGAGCAGTACTTC
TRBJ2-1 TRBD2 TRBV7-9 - CASSPPSGAIYNEQFF TGTGCCAGCAGCCCCCCTAGCGGGGCCATTTACAATGAGCAGTTCTTC
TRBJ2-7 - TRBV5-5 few CASSVYRVYEQYF TGTGCCAGCAGCGTGTACAGGGTCTACGAGCAGTACTTC
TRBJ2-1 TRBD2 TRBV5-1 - CASSRTSGGEFYNEQFF TGCGCCAGCAGCCGTACTAGCGGGGGGGAGTTCTACAATGAGCAGTTCTTC
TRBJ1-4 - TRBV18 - CASSPGFTDEKLFF TGTGCCAGCTCACCGGGCTTCACGGATGAAAAACTGTTTTTT
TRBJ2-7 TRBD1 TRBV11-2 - CASSFGTDSYEQYF TGTGCCAGCAGCTTTGGGACAGACTCCTACGAGCAGTACTTC
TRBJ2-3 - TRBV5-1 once CASSLSVPPVDTQYF TGCGCCAGCAGCTTGAGTGTTCCCCCAGTAGATACGCAGTATTTT
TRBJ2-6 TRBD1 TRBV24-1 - CATSDLPRDRASGANVLTF TGTGCCACCAGTGATTTGCCCCGGGACAGGGCCTCTGGGGCCAACGTCCTGACTTTC
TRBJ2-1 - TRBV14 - CASSQGAGSRLFYNEQFF TGTGCCAGCAGCCAAGGGGCGGGAAGCCGCCTTTTTTACAATGAGCAGTTCTTC
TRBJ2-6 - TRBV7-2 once CASSSNRAGANVLTF TGTGCCAGCAGCTCCAACAGGGCTGGGGCCAACGTCCTGACTTTC
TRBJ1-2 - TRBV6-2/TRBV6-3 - CASSSGQANYGYTF TGTGCCAGCAGTTCGGGTCAAGCTAACTATGGCTACACCTTC
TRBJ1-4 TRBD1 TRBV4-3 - CASSRSGTDNEKLFF TGCGCCAGCAGCCGATCCGGGACAGATAATGAAAAACTGTTTTTT
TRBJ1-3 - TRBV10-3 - CAIKRLGSSGNTIYF TGTGCCATCAAAAGACTGGGGAGCTCTGGAAACACCATATATTTT
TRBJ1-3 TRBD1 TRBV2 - CASSVGTGNGNTIYF TGTGCCAGCAGTGTCGGGACAGGGAACGGAAACACCATATATTTT
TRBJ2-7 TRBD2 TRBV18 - CASSPALAGGWEQYF TGTGCCAGCTCACCGGCTCTAGCGGGAGGTTGGGAGCAGTACTTC
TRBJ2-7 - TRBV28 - CASSLGTEQYF TGTGCCAGCAGTTTAGGGACAGAGCAGTACTTC
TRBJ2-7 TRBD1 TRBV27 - CASRSAGTGKSEQYF TGTGCCAGCAGGTCCGCGGGGACAGGGAAATCCGAGCAGTACTTC
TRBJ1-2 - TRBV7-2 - CASSLALADYGYTF TGTGCCAGCAGCTTAGCGCTGGCCGACTATGGCTACACCTTC
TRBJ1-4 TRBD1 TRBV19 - CASSIAMTGRGEKLFF TGTGCCAGTAGTATAGCGATGACAGGGCGAGGTGAAAAACTGTTTTTT
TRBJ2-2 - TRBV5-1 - CASSLSRLNTGELFF TGCGCCAGCAGCTTGAGCAGGTTGAACACCGGGGAGCTGTTTTTT
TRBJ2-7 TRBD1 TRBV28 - CASSPWGQRVSEQYF TGTGCCAGCAGTCCATGGGGACAGAGAGTTTCCGAGCAGTACTTC
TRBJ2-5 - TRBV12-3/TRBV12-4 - CASSPRETQYF TGTGCCAGCAGTCCCAGGGAGACCCAGTACTTC
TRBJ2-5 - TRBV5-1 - CASSLIGEAKETQYF TGCGCCAGCAGCTTGATAGGGGAGGCGAAAGAGACCCAGTACTTC
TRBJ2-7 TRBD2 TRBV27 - CASGTLAGYYEQYF TGTGCCAGCGGAACACTAGCGGGGTACTACGAGCAGTACTTC
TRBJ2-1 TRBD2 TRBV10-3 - CAISDSSGSSNEQFF TGTGCCATCAGTGATTCTAGCGGGAGTTCCAATGAGCAGTTCTTC
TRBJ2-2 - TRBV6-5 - CASRTANTGELFF TGTGCCAGCAGAACAGCGAACACCGGGGAGCTGTTTTTT
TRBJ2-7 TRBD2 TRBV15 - CATSEREYEQYF TGTGCCACTTCCGAGCGGGAGTACGAGCAGTACTTC
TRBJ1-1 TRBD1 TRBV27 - CASSLGQAVGANTEAFF TGTGCCAGCAGTTTAGGACAGGCCGTAGGAGCGAACACTGAAGCTTTCTTT
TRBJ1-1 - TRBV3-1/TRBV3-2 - CASSQALQAFF TGTGCCAGCAGCCAGGCCCTGCAAGCTTTCTTT
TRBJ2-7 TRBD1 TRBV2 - CASSARQGSMDEQYF TGTGCCAGCAGTGCCCGACAGGGTAGCATGGACGAGCAGTACTTC
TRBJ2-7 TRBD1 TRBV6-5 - CASSYSEGASEQYF TGTGCCAGCAGTTACTCTGAGGGGGCGAGCGAGCAGTACTTC
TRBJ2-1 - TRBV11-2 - CASSYRGSWNEQFF TGTGCCAGCAGCTATCGTGGTAGCTGGAATGAGCAGTTCTTC
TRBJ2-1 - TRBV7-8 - CASSLASLDYNEQFF TGTGCCAGCAGCTTAGCGAGTCTAGACTACAATGAGCAGTTCTTC
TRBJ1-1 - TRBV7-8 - CASSPPGLPNTEAFF TGTGCCAGCAGCCCTCCGGGGTTACCGAACACTGAAGCTTTCTTT
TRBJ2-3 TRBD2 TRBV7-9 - CASSSELAGAGQYF TGTGCCAGCAGCTCCGAATTAGCGGGAGCGGGGCAGTATTTT